The TCR beta chain under discussion was sequenced for a study of blood T cells in healthy people across ages. Study conclusions and caveats: Relative to aged donors, long-lived donors carried more naive CD4+ cells and displayed higher diversity. Observed TCR beta diversity showed a strong correlation with the percentage of naive T cells as measured by flow cytometry. A conclusive naive versus antigen-experienced comparison was prevented by the unsorted PBMCs.

Primed by a sample-barcoded 5' primer and a J-beta primer mix, a second PCR proceeded for about 6 to 12 cycles. TCRdb ran MiXCR on the 5' RACE reads and lists one entry per CDR3 protein. The profile shows about 800,000 distinct CDR3 sequences, 20% to 30% of them singletons. This clonotype was counted between two and nine times. Its antigen is not identified. J gave up 8 bases and V 5 bases, and 7 bases lay outside the gene matches. This CDR3 comprises 13 residues. CDR1 and CDR2 from the germline V gene are SGHRS and YFSETQ. This same sample was also taken into another study, of T cells of mothers and their children. Per that study: All donors were healthy and Caucasian; they were a few mothers and their six children.

The chain uses TRBV5-1 and TRBJ1-3; 7 bases align to TRBD1. Specimen: blood. This receptor was obtained from a boy younger than 18 in good health. The CDR3 loop reads CASRSGQSDTIYF. The DNA of the CDR3 is TGCGCCAGCAGATCGGGACAGTCAGACACCATATATTTT. The entire variable domain, with the rest obtained from reference TRBV5-1 and TRBJ1-3, is as follows: KAGVTQTPRYLIKTRGQQVTLSCSPISGHRSVSWYQQTPGQGLQFLFEYFSETQRNKGNFPGRFSGRQFSNSRSEMNVSTLELGDSALYLCASRSGQSDTIYFGEGSWLTVV.